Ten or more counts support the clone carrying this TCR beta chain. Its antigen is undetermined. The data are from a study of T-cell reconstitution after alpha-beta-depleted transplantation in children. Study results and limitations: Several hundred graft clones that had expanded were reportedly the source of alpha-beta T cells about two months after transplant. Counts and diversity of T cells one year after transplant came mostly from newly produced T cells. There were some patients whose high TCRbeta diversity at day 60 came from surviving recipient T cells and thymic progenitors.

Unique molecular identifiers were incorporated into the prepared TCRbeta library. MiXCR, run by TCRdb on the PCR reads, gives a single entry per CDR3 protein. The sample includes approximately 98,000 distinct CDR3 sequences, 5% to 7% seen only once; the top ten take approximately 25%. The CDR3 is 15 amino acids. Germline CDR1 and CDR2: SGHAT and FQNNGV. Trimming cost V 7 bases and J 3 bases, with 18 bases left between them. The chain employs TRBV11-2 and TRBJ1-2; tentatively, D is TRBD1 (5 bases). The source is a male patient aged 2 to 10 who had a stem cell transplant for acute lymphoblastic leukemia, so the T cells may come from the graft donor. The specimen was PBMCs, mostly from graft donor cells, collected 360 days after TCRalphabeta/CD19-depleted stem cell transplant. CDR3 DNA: TGTGCCAGCACCGCAGGGAAGTGGAACGACTATGGCTACACCTTC. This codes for CASTAGKWNDYGYTF.